These T cell receptor beta chains were read from a single sample in a study of control samples from healthy donors and cancer patients. TCRdb's table, derived via immunoSEQ multiplex PCR, lists solely in-frame clones and lacks some. The sample lists under 95,000 clones, approximately 80% occurring once. The sample taken for sequencing was blood. Source of these receptors: a man aged 50 to 60 in good health. Both conserved end residues are part of each CDR3. The order of the fields is clone size, D gene, V gene, J gene, CDR3 protein, CDR3 DNA. The D gene is left open where the match is weak. The size entry is marked missing in some rows and otherwise reads once, few, many or a size class.

size: .
D: TRBD1
V: TRBV7-6
J: TRBJ1-5
CDR3: CASSASGGRQPQHF
DNA: TGTGCCAGCAGCGCGTCAGGGGGGCGTCAGCCCCAGCATTTT

size: .
D: TRBD2
V: TRBV11-2
J: TRBJ2-5
CDR3: CASSLMTSQETQYF
DNA: TGTGCCAGCAGCTTAATGACTAGCCAGGAGACCCAGTACTTC

size: .
D: TRBD1
V: TRBV7-2
J: TRBJ2-7
CDR3: CASSEDPGQGSQYF
DNA: TGTGCCAGCAGCGAGGATCCGGGACAGGGTTCGCAGTACTTC

size: .
D: TRBD1
V: TRBV5-1
J: TRBJ2-7
CDR3: CASSLAISTGGSSYEQYF
DNA: TGCGCCAGCAGCTTGGCCATCAGTACAGGGGGCTCCTCCTACGAGCAGTACTTC

size: .
D: .
V: TRBV4-1
J: TRBJ2-2
CDR3: CASSQDKSGELFF
DNA: TGCGCCAGCAGCCAAGATAAGAGCGGGGAGCTGTTTTTT

size: .
D: TRBD2
V: TRBV5-6
J: TRBJ2-5
CDR3: CASSLAEGRGETQYF
DNA: TGTGCCAGCAGCTTGGCGGAGGGGCGGGGGGAGACCCAGTACTTC

size: .
D: TRBD1
V: TRBV12-3/TRBV12-4
J: TRBJ1-2
CDR3: CASSFQGGRGYTF
DNA: TGTGCCAGCAGTTTTCAAGGGGGCAGGGGCTACACCTTC

size: .
D: .
V: TRBV24-1
J: TRBJ1-2
CDR3: CATSDPEKNYGYTF
DNA: TGTGCCACCAGTGATCCTGAGAAGAACTATGGCTACACCTTC

size: few
D: TRBD2
V: TRBV6-2/TRBV6-3
J: TRBJ2-2
CDR3: CASSPSGSWTGELFF
DNA: TGTGCCAGCAGTCCCAGCGGGAGTTGGACCGGGGAGCTGTTTTTT

size: .
D: .
V: TRBV2
J: TRBJ2-7
CDR3: CANHPPRDVLRYEQYF
DNA: TGTGCCAACCACCCTCCCAGGGACGTACTTCGGTACGAGCAGTACTTC

size: .
D: .
V: TRBV2
J: TRBJ2-2
CDR3: CASSPRAPRAGELFF
DNA: TGTGCCAGCAGCCCCCGGGCCCCGAGGGCCGGGGAGCTGTTTTTT

size: .
D: TRBD1
V: TRBV5-1
J: TRBJ2-2
CDR3: CASSLVVTGDGELFF
DNA: TGCGCCAGCAGCTTGGTCGTGACAGGGGATGGGGAGCTGTTTTTT

size: few
D: TRBD2
V: TRBV18
J: TRBJ2-7
CDR3: CASSPRLGTSGRSSYEQYF
DNA: TGTGCCAGCTCACCCCGACTGGGGACTAGCGGGAGGAGCTCCTACGAGCAGTACTTC

size: .
D: TRBD1
V: TRBV5-1
J: TRBJ1-2
CDR3: CASSLEDRALRDYGYTF
DNA: TGCGCCAGCAGCTTGGAAGACAGGGCGTTACGAGACTATGGCTACACCTTC

size: few
D: TRBD1
V: TRBV18
J: TRBJ1-2
CDR3: CASSPRDRGGDGYTF
DNA: TGTGCCAGCTCACCACGGGACAGGGGAGGTGATGGCTACACCTTC

size: .
D: .
V: TRBV4-3
J: TRBJ1-1
CDR3: CASSQDRQAGREAFF
DNA: TGCGCCAGCAGCCAAGACAGACAGGCAGGAAGAGAAGCTTTCTTT

size: few
D: TRBD2
V: TRBV3-1/TRBV3-2
J: TRBJ2-3
CDR3: CASSPGGVSVDTQYF
DNA: TGTGCCAGCAGCCCGGGGGGGGTCAGTGTAGATACGCAGTATTTT

size: .
D: TRBD1
V: TRBV28
J: TRBJ2-7
CDR3: CASSPPGTGRYEQYF
DNA: TGTGCCAGCAGTCCCCCCGGGACAGGGAGGTACGAGCAGTACTTC

size: .
D: TRBD1
V: TRBV24-1
J: TRBJ2-5
CDR3: CATSEWTGRQETQYF
DNA: TGTGCCACCAGTGAGTGGACAGGGCGGCAAGAGACCCAGTACTTC

size: .
D: TRBD1
V: TRBV30
J: TRBJ1-1
CDR3: CAWSVRDRGSAFF
DNA: TGTGCCTGGAGTGTACGGGACAGGGGATCAGCTTTCTTT

size: .
D: TRBD1
V: TRBV5-1
J: TRBJ1-2
CDR3: CASSSLDRAGYTF
DNA: TGCGCCAGCAGCTCCCTGGACAGGGCCGGCTACACCTTC

size: .
D: TRBD1
V: TRBV7-8
J: TRBJ2-5
CDR3: CASTLPGQERETQYF
DNA: TGTGCCAGCACCCTACCGGGACAGGAGAGGGAGACCCAGTACTTC

size: .
D: TRBD2
V: TRBV5-4
J: TRBJ2-5
CDR3: CASSFKTGGMNIQETQYF
DNA: TGTGCCAGCAGCTTTAAGACGGGAGGGATGAATATCCAAGAGACCCAGTACTTC

size: .
D: .
V: TRBV19
J: TRBJ2-5
CDR3: CASRKDGGETQYF
DNA: TGTGCCAGTAGGAAGGATGGTGGGGAGACCCAGTACTTC

size: once
D: TRBD2
V: TRBV11-2
J: TRBJ2-5
CDR3: CASSSFGLGGGETQYF
DNA: TGTGCCAGCAGCTCCTTTGGACTAGGTGGTGGGGAGACCCAGTACTTC